The 31 T cell receptor beta chains presented below share a single source sample, sequenced in a study of blood T cell repertoires in COVID-19. This table comes from immunoSEQ multiplex PCR, and its TCRdb copy is limited to in-frame clones, with some not included. This sample yields 90,000 to 110,000 clones, of which around 83% are seen a single time; less than 8% belongs to the top ten. Sequenced input: peripheral blood. The origin of the receptors is a woman aged 80 or over with active or convalescent COVID-19.

The V gene is TRBV2, the J gene TRBJ1-1; D is ambiguous. V was pared by 0 bases and J by 3 bases, with 5 bases between. This CDR3 is built from 13 residues. CDR1 is SNHLY and CDR2 is FYNNEI in the germline V gene. This chain's CDR3 is CASSEAVDTEAFF. CDR3 sequence (DNA): TGTGCCAGCAGTGAAGCGGTAGACACTGAAGCTTTCTTT.

The CDR3 bases are TGTGCCAGCAGTCCGACAGCCTACAATGAGCAGTTCTTC. Translation gives CASSPTAYNEQFF. The chain uses TRBV27 and TRBJ2-1; a possible D gene is TRBD1 (5 bases). Trimming shortened V by 5 bases and J by 2 bases, and 7 bases separated the two germline ends. Germline V gene lookup returns CDR1 MNHEY and CDR2 SMNVEV (reference sequence). This CDR3 spans 13 amino acids.

Written as DNA, the CDR3 is TGCGCCAGCAGCTTGGGCACTAGCGGGGCCTCCTACGAGCAGTACTTC. It codes for CASSLGTSGASYEQYF. J is TRBJ2-7 and V is TRBV5-1, with 10 bases that match TRBD2. With 0 bases clipped from V and 0 bases from J, the junction kept 3 bases outside the gene matches. The CDR3 has 16 amino acids. Germline V CDR1 and CDR2: SGHRS, YFSETQ.

The chain carries TRBV5-1 and TRBJ2-2, with 7 bases lining up with TRBD2. J was trimmed by 3 bases and V by 6 bases; bases with no gene match: 5. Germline CDR1 and CDR2: SGHRS and YFSETQ. The CDR3 has 14 residues. The CDR3 region has the DNA TGCGCCAGCAAGTCTCGGGGGGACACCGGGGAGCTGTTTTTT. Its translation is CASKSRGDTGELFF.

A few counts support this clone. The V call is TRBV28, the J call TRBJ1-3; D gene ambiguous. The CDR3 spans 15 residues. V lost 5 bases and J 0 bases, leaving 11 bases between the germline ends. Germline lookup yields CDR1 MDHEN and CDR2 SYDVKM. The CDR3 nucleotides are TGTGCCAGCAGTGGTACAGCCTCCTCTGGAAACACCATATATTTT. This encodes CASSGTASSGNTIYF. Supplemented by reference TRBV28 and TRBJ1-3, the full variable domain reads DVKVTQSSRYLVKRTGEKVFLECVQDMDHENMFWYRQDPGLGLRLIYFSYDVKMKEKGDIPEGYSVSREKKERFSLILESASTNQTSMYLCASSGTASSGNTIYFGEGSWLTVV.

The rearrangement joins TRBV27 to TRBJ2-3; TRBD2 matches 13 bases. Germline V CDR1 and CDR2: MNHEY, SMNVEV (reference sequence). V lost 3 bases to trimming and J lost 6 bases; unmatched junction nucleotides: 3. This CDR3 contains 15 residues. The CDR3 DNA sequence: TGTGCCAGCAGTTTGACTAGCGGGAGGTTGGATACGCAGTATTTT. Protein sequence: CASSLTSGRLDTQYF.

The chain is built from TRBV10-3 and TRBJ2-7; a possible D gene is TRBD1 (5 bases). V dropped 6 bases and J dropped 1 base, with 7 bases sitting between them. The CDR3 runs to 12 residues. The germline V gene encodes CDR1 ENHRY and CDR2 SYGVKD. Written as DNA, the CDR3 is TGTGCCATCAGGACAGTTTCCTACGAGCAGTACTTC. As protein: CAIRTVSYEQYF.

The chain has TRBV7-9 and TRBJ2-7, with a tentative D call TRBD1 (6 bases). Per the germline V gene, CDR1 is SEHNR and CDR2 is FQNEAQ (reference sequence). The V end was cut by 5 bases, the J end by 5 bases, with 7 bases between. CDR3 length: 11 residues. The CDR3 here is CASSGGHEQYF. The CDR3 DNA is TGTGCCAGCAGCGGGGGCCACGAGCAGTACTTC.

The chain has TRBV5-1 and TRBJ2-5, with D perhaps matching TRBD1 (6 bases). Trimming removed 0 bases from V and 3 bases from J, with 12 bases in between. The CDR3 is 15 amino acids. The V gene's germline CDR1 is SGHRS and CDR2 YFSETQ. The DNA for the CDR3 is TGCGCCAGCAGCTTGGGTGGGACACTCAAAGAGACCCAGTACTTC. Translated: CASSLGGTLKETQYF.

The gene calls are TRBV7-3 and TRBJ2-7; 7 bases map to TRBD1. V was clipped by 5 bases and J by 2 bases; unmatched bases: 3. This CDR3 spans 13 amino acids. Germline CDR1 is SGHTA and CDR2 is FQGTGA. The CDR3 sequence is CASSLDRAYEQYF. Written as DNA, the CDR3 is TGTGCCAGCAGCCTCGACAGGGCCTACGAGCAGTACTTC.

The chain employs TRBV5-1 and TRBJ2-1, with 13 bases that match TRBD2. CDR3 length: 17 amino acids. J lost 3 bases, V lost 2 bases, and 5 bases had no gene match. Germline V lookup: CDR1 SGHRS, CDR2 YFSETQ. CDR3 DNA: TGCGCCAGCAGCTTCATCGGACTAGCGGGAGTCTACAATGAGCAGTTCTTC. Translated, it gives CASSFIGLAGVYNEQFF.

This chain links TRBV19 with TRBJ2-7; TRBD1 agrees at 8 bases. The V and J ends lost 6 bases and 3 bases, in that order; junction bases with no gene match: 13. Germline CDR1 reads LNHDA; CDR2 reads SQIVND (reference sequence). This CDR3 region has 16 residues. CDR3 sequence reads: CASSSITGGPGYEQYF. CDR3 bases: TGTGCCAGTAGCAGCATAACAGGGGGACCAGGCTACGAGCAGTACTTC.

The chain combines TRBV27 with TRBJ2-6; D is perhaps TRBD1 (5 bases). Germline CDR1 MNHEY, CDR2 SMNVEV (reference sequence). Trimming cost V 0 bases and J 0 bases, with 6 bases left between them. CDR3 length: 16 residues. The CDR3 bases are TGTGCCAGCAGTTTATCCACAGGCTCTGGGGCCAACGTCCTGACTTTC. Protein product: CASSLSTGSGANVLTF. Looking up the rest from reference TRBV27 and TRBJ2-6 gives the full variable domain: EAQVTQNPRYLITVTGKKLTVTCSQNMNHEYMSWYRQDPGLGLRQIYYSMNVEVTDKGDVPEGYKVSRKEKRNFPLILESPSPNQTSLYFCASSLSTGSGANVLTFGAGSRLTVL.

The chain uses TRBV5-1 and TRBJ2-1, with D possibly matching TRBD2 (5 bases). V shed 1 base and J shed 0 bases, with 8 bases lying between them. The CDR3 length is 15 residues. CDR1 is SGHRS, CDR2 YFSETQ, per germline. The CDR3 is CASSLTGSSYNEQFF. The CDR3, as DNA: TGCGCCAGCAGCTTGACGGGGAGCTCCTACAATGAGCAGTTCTTC.

This clone was picked up a small number of times. CDR3: CATSDLRGQGAVDTQYF. CDR3 DNA sequence: TGTGCCACCAGTGATTTGCGGGGACAGGGGGCAGTGGATACGCAGTATTTT. The chain uses TRBV24-1 and TRBJ2-3; 12 nucleotides match TRBD1. Trimming took 0 bases from V and 6 from J; bases not matched to a gene: 6. The CDR3 spans 17 residues. Germline-derived CDR1 and CDR2 are KGHDR and SFDVKD.

The chain links TRBV7-3 to TRBJ2-1; weak D call: TRBD2 (6 bases). Looked up from germline, CDR1 is SGHTA and CDR2 is FQGTGA. Trimming took off 3 bases at V and 0 bases at J, with 9 bases between the two ends. The CDR3 loop spans 15 amino acids. CDR3 amino acids: CASSLAGSSYNEQFF. The DNA for the CDR3 is TGTGCCAGCAGCTTGGCGGGGAGCTCCTACAATGAGCAGTTCTTC.

The chain carries TRBV10-2 and TRBJ2-5; TRBD2 matches 8 bases. This CDR3 has 13 residues. Germline V gene data show CDR1 as WSHSY and CDR2 as SAAADI. J lost 2 bases, V lost 6 bases, and 2 bases had no gene match. Here the CDR3 reads CASRTSGQETQYF. The CDR3 nucleotides are TGCGCCAGCAGAACTAGCGGTCAAGAGACCCAGTACTTC.

J is TRBJ2-7 and V is TRBV11-3, with D tentatively TRBD1 (6 bases). The germline V gene has CDR1 SGHNT and CDR2 YENEEA. Trimming took off 5 bases at V and 1 base at J, with 15 bases between the two ends. The CDR3 sequence is 15 residues long. CDR3 residues: CASSETGQGSYEQYF. The CDR3 DNA is TGTGCCAGCAGCGAAACGGGACAAGGATCCTACGAGCAGTACTTC.

This clone was detected only a few times. The chain carries TRBV5-8 and TRBJ1-2; the match to TRBD1 covers 7 bases. J gave up 8 bases and V 1 base, and 5 bases lay outside the gene matches. The CDR3 contains 13 residues. Germline-derived CDR1 and CDR2 are SGHTS and YDEGEE. Here the CDR3 DNA reads TGTGCCAGCAGCTTGACAGGGGAGAAGGGCTACACCTTC. It translates to CASSLTGEKGYTF.

The V call is TRBV11-3, the J call TRBJ2-1; weak D call: TRBD1 (5 bases). This CDR3 is 16 amino acids long. Germline V gives CDR1 SGHNT, CDR2 YENEEA. V lost 0 bases and J 2 bases, leaving 11 bases between the germline ends. CDR3 protein: CASSLEAGNTYNEQFF. CDR3 sequence (DNA): TGTGCCAGCAGCTTAGAGGCAGGGAATACCTACAATGAGCAGTTCTTC. The variable domain in full, with the rest retrieved from reference TRBV11-3 and TRBJ2-1, is EAGVVQSPRYKIIEKKQPVAFWCNPISGHNTLYWYLQNLGQGPELLIRYENEEAVDDSQLPKDRFSAERLKGVDSTLKIQPAELGDSAVYLCASSLEAGNTYNEQFFGPGTRLTVL.

This sequence joins TRBV6-1 and TRBJ2-7; 13 bases are shared with TRBD2. The germline CDR1 and CDR2 sequences are MNHNS and SASEGT. This CDR3 is built from 15 residues. The J segment lost 3 bases and the V segment lost 3 bases, leaving 2 bases of the junction unmatched. The CDR3: CASSERTSGSYEQYF. As DNA, the CDR3 is TGTGCCAGCAGTGAGAGGACTAGCGGGAGCTACGAGCAGTACTTC.

This clone was observed once. The chain carries TRBV7-2 and TRBJ2-3, with D maybe TRBD2 (5 bases). This CDR3 spans 15 amino acids. Germline V lookup: CDR1 SGHTA, CDR2 FQGNSA. The V end was cut by 1 base, the J end by 2 bases, with 10 bases between. DNA for the CDR3: TGTGCCAGCAGCTTAGGAGGGCTAGTCACAGATACGCAGTATTTT. This gives the protein CASSLGGLVTDTQYF.

J is TRBJ2-1 and V is TRBV19; 9 nucleotides agree with TRBD1. After removal of 10 bases from V and 1 base from J, the junction contained 14 bases not matched to a gene. Germline V CDR1 and CDR2: LNHDA, SQIVND (reference sequence). This CDR3 has 17 amino acids. The CDR3 nucleotides are TGTGCCACCGTCACAGGGGGCCCCTCACCTTCCTACAATGAGCAGTTCTTC. Translating gives CATVTGGPSPSYNEQFF.

The chain combines TRBV29-1 with TRBJ1-1, with 8 positions matching TRBD1. V dropped 5 bases and J dropped 2; count of bases not matched to a gene: 4. The germline V gene has CDR1 SQVTM and CDR2 ANQGSEA. This CDR3 has 13 residues. The CDR3 DNA reads as TGCAGCGTTAGACCAGGGGGCAACACTGAAGCTTTCTTT. Protein sequence: CSVRPGGNTEAFF.

The chain uses TRBV28 and TRBJ2-7, with 11 bases lining up with TRBD2. The CDR3 is 15 residues long. With 7 bases clipped from V and 2 bases from J, the junction kept 7 bases outside the gene matches. From germline, CDR1 is MDHEN and CDR2 SYDVKM. CDR3 nucleotide sequence: TGTGCCAGCAATTTGCTAGCGGGAGGTACCTACGAGCAGTACTTC. This encodes CASNLLAGGTYEQYF.

Only one count was recorded for this clone. The chain recombines TRBV11-2 with TRBJ2-3, with a possible D match to TRBD2 (6 bases). Per the germline V gene, CDR1 is SGHAT and CDR2 is FQNNGV. CDR3 length equals 15 residues. Trimming took off 4 bases at V and 2 bases at J, with 13 bases between the two ends. In nucleotides, the CDR3 is TGTGCCAGCAGCTCGACTAGTCCCACCACAGATACGCAGTATTTT. The encoded protein is CASSSTSPTTDTQYF. Based on the CDR3 plus reference TRBV11-2 and TRBJ2-3, the full variable domain is EAGVAQSPRYKIIEKRQSVAFWCNPISGHATLYWYQQILGQGPKLLIQFQNNGVVDDSQLPKDRFSAERLKGVDSTLKIQPAKLEDSAVYLCASSSTSPTTDTQYFGPGTRLTVL.

V is TRBV3-1 (or the pseudogene TRBV3-2) and J is TRBJ1-1, with D unresolved. The germline gives CDR1 LGHDT, CDR2 YNNKEL (reference sequence). CDR3 length equals 14 residues. The germline V and J ends were trimmed by 4 bases and 0 bases, with 9 bases remaining between them. This CDR3 is CASSPARMNTEAFF. DNA for the CDR3: TGTGCCAGCAGCCCCGCCAGAATGAACACTGAAGCTTTCTTT.

This chain links TRBV11-1 with TRBJ1-3; D unresolved. V lost 2 bases, J lost 0 bases, and 5 bases lay in between. Germline V gene sequence: CDR1 SGHAT, CDR2 FQDESV (reference sequence). The CDR3 covers 14 residues. CDR3 protein: CASSLSSSGNTIYF. CDR3 DNA sequence: TGTGCCAGCAGCTTATCGAGCTCTGGAAACACCATATATTTT. Drawing the rest from reference TRBV11-1 and TRBJ1-3, the complete variable domain is EAEVAQSPRYKITEKSQAVAFWCDPISGHATLYWYRQILGQGPELLVQFQDESVVDDSQLPKDRFSAERLKGVDSTLKIQPAELGDSAMYLCASSLSSSGNTIYFGEGSWLTVV.

The chain has TRBV7-3 and TRBJ1-5; possibly TRBD1 for D (6 bases). Looked up from germline, CDR1 is SGHTA and CDR2 is FQGTGA. The CDR3 has 14 residues. Trimming took 5 bases from V and 6 from J, leaving 14 bases between them. The CDR3 DNA is TGTGCCAGCAGCCCGACAGGTGGAGGTCAGCCCCAGCATTTT. Translating gives CASSPTGGGQPQHF. The variable domain in full, with the rest retrieved from reference TRBV7-3 and TRBJ1-5, is GAGVSQTPSNKVTEKGKYVELRCDPISGHTALYWYRQSLGQGPEFLIYFQGTGAADDSGLPNDRFFAVRPEGSVSTLKIQRTERGDSAVYLCASSPTGGGQPQHFGDGTRLSIL.

DNA for the CDR3: TGTGCCAGCAGCTTAGGCCAGGGGAACACTGAAGCTTTCTTT. Its protein is CASSLGQGNTEAFF. The genes are TRBV7-2 and TRBJ1-1; a weak D match, TRBD1 (5 bases). Germline assignment: CDR1 SGHTA and CDR2 FQGNSA. This CDR3 has 14 amino acids. V was cut by 1 base and J by 1 base, with 7 bases left in between.

The V and J genes are TRBV6-5 and TRBJ2-7; D remains ambiguous. In germline, CDR1 is MNHEY, CDR2 SVGAGI. This CDR3 has 13 residues. V was pared by 2 bases and J by 4 bases, with 9 bases between. The CDR3 is CASSYARSYEQYF. The CDR3 nucleotides are TGTGCCAGCAGTTACGCCCGGAGTTACGAGCAGTACTTC.